This entry concerns a single T cell receptor beta chain. The data were taken from a study of cytotoxic CD8 clonotypes in ibrutinib-treated CLL. The trim removed 6 bases at V and 5 bases at J, leaving 6 bases unmatched. Germline V gene sequence: CDR1 SEHNR, CDR2 FQNEAQ (reference sequence). This CDR3 has 14 amino acids. Measured with immunoSEQ multiplex PCR; TCRdb has only the in-frame clones, and not every one. Among approximately 320,000 clones, roughly 67% were seen once, and the ten largest hold about 5.9%. J is TRBJ2-5 and V is TRBV7-9; 10 nucleotides agree with TRBD1. The clonotype originates from a human donor with chronic lymphocytic leukemia. The material sequenced was PBMCs, taken after 36 months of ibrutinib treatment. The CDR3 nucleotides read TGTGCCAGCAGTCGGGACAGGGGTTTGGAGACCCAGTACTTC. This sequence encodes CASSRDRGLETQYF.